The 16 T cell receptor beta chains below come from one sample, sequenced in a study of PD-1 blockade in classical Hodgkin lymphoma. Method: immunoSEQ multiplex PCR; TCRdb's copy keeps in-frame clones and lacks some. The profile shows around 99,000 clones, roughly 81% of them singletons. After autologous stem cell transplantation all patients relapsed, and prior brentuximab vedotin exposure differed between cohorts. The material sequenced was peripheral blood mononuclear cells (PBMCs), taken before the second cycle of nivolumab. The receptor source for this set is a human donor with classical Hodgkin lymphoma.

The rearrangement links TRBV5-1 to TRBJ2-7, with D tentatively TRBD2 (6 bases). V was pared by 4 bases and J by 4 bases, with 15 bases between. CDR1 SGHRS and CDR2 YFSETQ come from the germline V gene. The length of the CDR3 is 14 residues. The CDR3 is CASSPGGVAYEQYF. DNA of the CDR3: TGCGCCAGCAGCCCCGGAGGGGTGGCATACGAGCAGTACTTC. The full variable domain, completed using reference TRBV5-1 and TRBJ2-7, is KAGVTQTPRYLIKTRGQQVTLSCSPISGHRSVSWYQQTPGQGLQFLFEYFSETQRNKGNFPGRFSGRQFSNSRSEMNVSTLELGDSALYLCASSPGGVAYEQYFGPGTRLTVT.

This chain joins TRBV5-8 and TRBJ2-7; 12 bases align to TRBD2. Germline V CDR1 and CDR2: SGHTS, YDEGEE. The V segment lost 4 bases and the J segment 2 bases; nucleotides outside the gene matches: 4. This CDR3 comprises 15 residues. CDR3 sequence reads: CASSVGLAGTYEQYF. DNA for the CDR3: TGTGCCAGCAGCGTGGGACTAGCGGGTACCTACGAGCAGTACTTC.

The CDR3 DNA reads TGTGCCAGCAGCTTAGCAGGGGGAAGGGATGAGCAGTTCTTC. Its protein product is CASSLAGGRDEQFF. V gene TRBV7-9 combines with J gene TRBJ2-1, with a possible D match to TRBD1 (6 bases). The length of the CDR3 is 14 residues. V was shortened by 0 bases and J by 8 bases, with 11 bases between the two germline ends. CDR1 and CDR2 from the germline V gene are SEHNR and FQNEAQ (reference sequence).

Written as DNA, the CDR3 is TGTGCCAGCAGCCCGCGGGGGCAAGAGACCCAGTACTTC. Encoded protein: CASSPRGQETQYF. This chain uses TRBV7-9 with TRBJ2-5; 7 bases fit TRBD2. V was clipped by 5 bases and J by 2 bases; unmatched bases: 2. Germline V gene data show CDR1 as SEHNR and CDR2 as FQNEAQ (reference sequence). CDR3 length: 13 amino acids.

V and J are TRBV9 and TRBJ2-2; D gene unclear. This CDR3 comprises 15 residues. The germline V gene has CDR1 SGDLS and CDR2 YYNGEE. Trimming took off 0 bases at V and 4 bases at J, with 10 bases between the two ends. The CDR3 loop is CASSVAGGVTGELFF. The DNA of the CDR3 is TGTGCCAGCAGCGTAGCTGGTGGGGTCACCGGGGAGCTGTTTTTT.

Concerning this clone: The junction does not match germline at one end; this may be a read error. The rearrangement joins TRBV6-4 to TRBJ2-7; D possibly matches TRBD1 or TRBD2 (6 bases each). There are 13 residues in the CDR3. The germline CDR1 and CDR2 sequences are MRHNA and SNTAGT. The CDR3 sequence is CASSDSKNRAGGF. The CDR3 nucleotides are TGTGCCAGCAGTGACTCTAAGAACAGGGCCGGGGGCTTC.

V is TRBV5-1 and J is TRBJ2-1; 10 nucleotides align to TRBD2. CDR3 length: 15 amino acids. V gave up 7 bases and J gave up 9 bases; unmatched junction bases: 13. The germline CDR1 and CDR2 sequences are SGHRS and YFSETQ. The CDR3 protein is CASFPGVAGGGEQFF. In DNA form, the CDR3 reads TGCGCCAGCTTCCCTGGGGTAGCGGGAGGAGGTGAGCAGTTCTTC.

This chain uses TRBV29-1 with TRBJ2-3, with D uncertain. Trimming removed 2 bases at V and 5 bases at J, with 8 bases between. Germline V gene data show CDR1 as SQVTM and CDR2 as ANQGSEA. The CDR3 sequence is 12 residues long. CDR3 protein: CSVEIGQDTQYF. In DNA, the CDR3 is TGCAGCGTTGAAATCGGGCAAGATACGCAGTATTTT.

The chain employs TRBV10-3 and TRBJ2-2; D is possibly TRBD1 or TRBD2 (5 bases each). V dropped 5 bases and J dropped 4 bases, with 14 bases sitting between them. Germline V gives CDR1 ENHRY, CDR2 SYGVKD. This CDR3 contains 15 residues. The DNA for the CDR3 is TGTGCCATCAGTTTACTAGTGAGGGGCACCGGGGAGCTGTTTTTT. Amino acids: CAISLLVRGTGELFF.

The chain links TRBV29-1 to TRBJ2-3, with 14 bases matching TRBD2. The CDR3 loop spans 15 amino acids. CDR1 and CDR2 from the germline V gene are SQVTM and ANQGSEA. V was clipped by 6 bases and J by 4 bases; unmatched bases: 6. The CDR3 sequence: CSVAGLAGGSDTQYF. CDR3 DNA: TGCAGCGTGGCCGGACTAGCGGGAGGCTCAGATACGCAGTATTTT.

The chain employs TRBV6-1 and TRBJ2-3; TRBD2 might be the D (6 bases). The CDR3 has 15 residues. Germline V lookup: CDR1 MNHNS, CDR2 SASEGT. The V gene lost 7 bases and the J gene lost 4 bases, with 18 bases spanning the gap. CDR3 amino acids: CASTRDFHPPDTQYF. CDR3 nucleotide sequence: TGTGCCAGCACGAGGGACTTCCACCCCCCAGATACGCAGTATTTT.

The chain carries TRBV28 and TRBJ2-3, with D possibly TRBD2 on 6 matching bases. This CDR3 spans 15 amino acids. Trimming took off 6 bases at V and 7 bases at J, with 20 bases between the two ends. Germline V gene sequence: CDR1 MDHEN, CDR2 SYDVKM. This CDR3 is CASSPLGGGLNTQYF. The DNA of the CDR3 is TGTGCCAGCAGCCCTCTGGGGGGTGGGTTAAATACGCAGTATTTT.

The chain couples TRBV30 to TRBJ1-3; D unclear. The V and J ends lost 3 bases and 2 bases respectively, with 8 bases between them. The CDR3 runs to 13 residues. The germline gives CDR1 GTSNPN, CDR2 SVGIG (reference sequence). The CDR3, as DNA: TGTGCCTGGAGCCCTATTACTGGAAACACCATATATTTT. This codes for CAWSPITGNTIYF.

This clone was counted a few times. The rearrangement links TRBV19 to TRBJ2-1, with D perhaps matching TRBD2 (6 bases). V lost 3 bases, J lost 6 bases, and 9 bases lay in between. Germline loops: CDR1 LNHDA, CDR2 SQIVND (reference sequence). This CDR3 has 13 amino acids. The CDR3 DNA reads TGTGCCAGTAGTATTACCGGGGGCAATGAGCAGTTCTTC. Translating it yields CASSITGGNEQFF.

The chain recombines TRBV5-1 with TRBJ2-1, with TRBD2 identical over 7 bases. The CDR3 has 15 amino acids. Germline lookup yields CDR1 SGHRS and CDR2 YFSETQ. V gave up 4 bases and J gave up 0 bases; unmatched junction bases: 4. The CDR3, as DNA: TGCGCCAGCAGCGACAGCGGGACCTCCTACAATGAGCAGTTCTTC. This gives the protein CASSDSGTSYNEQFF.

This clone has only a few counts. CDR3 DNA: TGCGCCAGCAGCTTTGAACACGCCACCGGGGAGCTGTTTTTT. This translates into CASSFEHATGELFF. The gene calls are TRBV5-1 and TRBJ2-2; unclear D gene. Germline CDR1 reads SGHRS; CDR2 reads YFSETQ. The CDR3 runs 14 residues. V was shortened by 2 bases and J by 4 bases, with 9 bases between the two germline ends.